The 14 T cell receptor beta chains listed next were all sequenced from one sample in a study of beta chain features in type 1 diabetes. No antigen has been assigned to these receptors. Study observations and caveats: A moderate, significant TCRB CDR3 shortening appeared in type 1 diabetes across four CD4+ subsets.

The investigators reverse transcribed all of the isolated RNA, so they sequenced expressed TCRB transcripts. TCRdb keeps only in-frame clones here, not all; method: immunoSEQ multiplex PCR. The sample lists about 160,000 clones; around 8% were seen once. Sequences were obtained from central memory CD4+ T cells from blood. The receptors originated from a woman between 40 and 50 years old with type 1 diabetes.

This CDR3 is CASSLGGSLYTDTQYF. CDR3 in DNA: TGTGCCAGCAGCTTAGGAGGGAGCCTCTACACAGATACGCAGTATTTT. The chain couples TRBV7-9 to TRBJ2-3; D may be TRBD2 (5 bases). The V gene's germline CDR1 is SEHNR and CDR2 FQNEAQ (reference sequence). Between the trimmed V and J ends, which lost 1 base and 2 bases, there was a span of 13 bases. This CDR3 spans 16 amino acids.

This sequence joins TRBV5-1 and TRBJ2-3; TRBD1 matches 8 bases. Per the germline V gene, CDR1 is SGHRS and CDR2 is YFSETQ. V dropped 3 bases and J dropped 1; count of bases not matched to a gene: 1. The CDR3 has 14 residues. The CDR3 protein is CASSSQGGTDTQYF. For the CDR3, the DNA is TGCGCCAGCAGCTCACAGGGGGGCACAGATACGCAGTATTTT.

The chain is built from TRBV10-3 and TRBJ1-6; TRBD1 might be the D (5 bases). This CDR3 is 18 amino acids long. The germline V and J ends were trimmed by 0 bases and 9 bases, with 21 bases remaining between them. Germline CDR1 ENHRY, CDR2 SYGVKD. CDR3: CAISESTRGVLTGSPLHF. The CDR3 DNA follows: TGTGCCATCAGTGAGTCGACTCGGGGGGTCCTGACGGGTTCACCCCTCCACTTT.

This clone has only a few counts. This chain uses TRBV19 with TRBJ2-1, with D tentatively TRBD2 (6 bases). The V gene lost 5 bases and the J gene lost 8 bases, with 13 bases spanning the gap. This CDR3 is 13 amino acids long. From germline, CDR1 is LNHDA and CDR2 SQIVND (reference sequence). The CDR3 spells CASSFEGGHEQFF. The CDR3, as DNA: TGTGCCAGTAGTTTCGAGGGAGGCCATGAGCAGTTCTTC.

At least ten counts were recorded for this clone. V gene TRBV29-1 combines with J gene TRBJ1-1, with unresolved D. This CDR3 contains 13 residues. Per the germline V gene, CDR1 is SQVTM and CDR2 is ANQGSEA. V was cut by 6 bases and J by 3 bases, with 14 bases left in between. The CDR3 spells CSVQLVQDTEAFF. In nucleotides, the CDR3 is TGCAGCGTCCAACTCGTCCAGGACACTGAAGCTTTCTTT.

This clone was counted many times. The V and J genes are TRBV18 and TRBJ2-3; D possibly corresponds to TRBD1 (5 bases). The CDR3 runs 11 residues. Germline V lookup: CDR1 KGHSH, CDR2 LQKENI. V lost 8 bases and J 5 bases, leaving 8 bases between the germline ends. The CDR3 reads CASHDRDTQYF. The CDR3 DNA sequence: TGTGCCAGCCATGACAGAGATACGCAGTATTTT.

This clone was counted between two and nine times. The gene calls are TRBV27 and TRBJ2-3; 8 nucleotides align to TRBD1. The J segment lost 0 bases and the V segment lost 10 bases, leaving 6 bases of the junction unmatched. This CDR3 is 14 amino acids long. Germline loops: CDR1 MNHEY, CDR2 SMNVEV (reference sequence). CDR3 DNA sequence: TGTGCCACCAGGGGGCCCACCAGCACAGATACGCAGTATTTT. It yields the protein CATRGPTSTDTQYF.

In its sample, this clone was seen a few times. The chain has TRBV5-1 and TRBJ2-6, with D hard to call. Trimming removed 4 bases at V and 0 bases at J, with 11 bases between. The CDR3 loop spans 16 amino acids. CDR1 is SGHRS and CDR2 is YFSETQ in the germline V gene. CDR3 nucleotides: TGCGCCAGCAGCGCACAAGTTCTCTCTGGGGCCAACGTCCTGACTTTC. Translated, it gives CASSAQVLSGANVLTF.

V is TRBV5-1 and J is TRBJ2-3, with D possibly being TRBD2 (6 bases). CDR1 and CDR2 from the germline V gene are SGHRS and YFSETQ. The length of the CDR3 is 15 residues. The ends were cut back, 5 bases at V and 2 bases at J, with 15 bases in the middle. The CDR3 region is CASRVEGRTTDTQYF. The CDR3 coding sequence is TGCGCCAGCAGAGTGGAGGGCAGAACCACAGATACGCAGTATTTT.

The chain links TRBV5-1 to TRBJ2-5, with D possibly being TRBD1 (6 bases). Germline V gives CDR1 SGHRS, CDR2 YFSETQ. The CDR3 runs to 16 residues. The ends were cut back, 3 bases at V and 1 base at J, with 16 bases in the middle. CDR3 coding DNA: TGCGCCAGCAGCTCCCAGGGGATGATGGCCCAAGAGACCCAGTACTTC. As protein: CASSSQGMMAQETQYF.

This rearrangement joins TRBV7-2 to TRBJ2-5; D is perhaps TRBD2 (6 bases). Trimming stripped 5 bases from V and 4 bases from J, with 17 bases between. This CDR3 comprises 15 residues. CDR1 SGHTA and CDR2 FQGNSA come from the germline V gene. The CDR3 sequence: CASSTSGTGAETQYF. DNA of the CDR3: TGTGCCAGCAGCACTTCCGGGACGGGAGCAGAGACCCAGTACTTC.

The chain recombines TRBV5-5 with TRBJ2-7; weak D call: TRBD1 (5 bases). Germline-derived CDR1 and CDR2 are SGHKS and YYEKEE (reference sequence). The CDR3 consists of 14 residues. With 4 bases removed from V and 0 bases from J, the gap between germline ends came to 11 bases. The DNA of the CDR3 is TGTGCCAGCAGCAGGGGTACATACTCCTACGAGCAGTACTTC. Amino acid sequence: CASSRGTYSYEQYF.

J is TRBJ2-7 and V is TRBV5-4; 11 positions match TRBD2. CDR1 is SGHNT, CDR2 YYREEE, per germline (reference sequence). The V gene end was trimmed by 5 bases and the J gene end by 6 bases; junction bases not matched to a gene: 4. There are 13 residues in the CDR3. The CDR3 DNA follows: TGTGCCAGCAGAGACGGGACTAGCGGCGAGCAGTACTTC. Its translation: CASRDGTSGEQYF.

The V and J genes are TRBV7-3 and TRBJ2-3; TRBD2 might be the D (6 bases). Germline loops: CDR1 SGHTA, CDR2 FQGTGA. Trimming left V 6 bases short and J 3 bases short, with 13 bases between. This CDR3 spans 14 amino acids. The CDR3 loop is CASSTGLETDTQYF. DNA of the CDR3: TGTGCCAGCAGTACGGGACTCGAGACAGATACGCAGTATTTT. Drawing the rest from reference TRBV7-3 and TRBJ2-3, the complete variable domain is GAGVSQTPSNKVTEKGKYVELRCDPISGHTALYWYRQSLGQGPEFLIYFQGTGAADDSGLPNDRFFAVRPEGSVSTLKIQRTERGDSAVYLCASSTGLETDTQYFGPGTRLTVL.